This T cell receptor beta chain is drawn from a study of blood T cells in healthy people across ages. In this sample, this clonotype turned up a few times. A second about 6 to 12 cycle PCR used barcoded and J-beta primers. A template-switch adaptor containing 12 random nucleotides labeled each cDNA molecule. TCRdb re-analysed the 5' RACE reads in MiXCR, keeping a single row per CDR3 protein. The sample has about 1,800,000 distinct CDR3 sequences, over 25% seen once. V was clipped by 3 bases and J by 2 bases, with 12 bases between them. This CDR3 is built from 14 residues. Germline V gene sequence: CDR1 DFQATT, CDR2 SNEGSKA (reference sequence).

This sequence joins TRBV20-1 and TRBJ2-3, with a tentative D call TRBD1 (6 bases). The TCR sequence derives from a woman aged 30 to 39 in good health. Sample: blood. This CDR3 is CSARQQGITDTQYF. The CDR3 region has the DNA TGCAGTGCTAGGCAGCAGGGGATCACAGATACGCAGTATTTT.